One sample yielded the 12 T cell receptor beta chains listed below, sequenced in a study of T cell responses to AZD1222 COVID-19 vaccine. The protocol was immunoSEQ multiplex PCR, while the TCRdb copy is restricted to in-frame clones and leaves out a portion. The data contain about 100,000 clones, more than 85% of them singletons. Material: peripheral blood, obtained on day 0 of AZD1222 vaccination. These receptors were obtained from an adult in good health.

This chain joins TRBV5-1 and TRBJ2-3; the D gene is possibly TRBD2 (5 bases). Trimming took 0 bases from V and 2 from J, leaving 7 bases between them. CDR1 SGHRS and CDR2 YFSETQ come from the germline V gene. The CDR3 is made up of 14 amino acids. The CDR3 loop is CASSLGGPTDTQYF. In nucleotides, the CDR3 is TGCGCCAGCAGCTTGGGCGGGCCCACAGATACGCAGTATTTT.

This clone was recorded only once. The chain recombines TRBV25-1 with TRBJ1-2, with D hard to call. This CDR3 region has 13 residues. V dropped 1 base and J dropped 4 bases, with 7 bases sitting between them. Germline CDR1 reads MGHDK; CDR2 reads SYGVNS. CDR3 DNA sequence: TGTGCCAGCAGTGAATTGGTGGGCTATGGCTACACCTTC. Encoded protein: CASSELVGYGYTF.

The chain couples TRBV30 to TRBJ1-2; 9 bases are a match to TRBD1. This CDR3 region has 14 residues. CDR1 GTSNPN and CDR2 SVGIG come from the germline V gene (reference sequence). Trimming took 7 bases from V and 5 from J; bases not matched to a gene: 11. The CDR3 region is CASQLPDRGYGYTF. CDR3 coding DNA: TGTGCCTCCCAACTCCCGGACAGGGGTTATGGCTACACCTTC.

The rearrangement uses TRBV3-1 (or the pseudogene TRBV3-2) and TRBJ2-7; D is tentatively TRBD1 or TRBD2 (5 bases each). The CDR3 consists of 13 residues. The V and J ends lost 0 bases and 9 bases respectively, with 12 bases between them. Germline CDR1 reads LGHDT; CDR2 reads YNNKEL (reference sequence). The CDR3 protein is CASSQDHEGRQYF. CDR3 sequence (DNA): TGTGCCAGCAGCCAAGATCACGAGGGACGGCAGTACTTC.

There are a few counts of this clone. The chain has TRBV7-9 and TRBJ2-7, with D unresolved. Trimming removed 5 bases at V and 4 bases at J, with 6 bases between. The CDR3 has 11 amino acids. From germline, CDR1 is SEHNR and CDR2 FQNEAQ (reference sequence). CDR3: CASSPIYEQYF. The CDR3 coding sequence is TGTGCCAGCAGCCCCATATACGAGCAGTACTTC. The variable domain in full, completed from reference TRBV7-9 and TRBJ2-7, reads DTGVSQNPRHKITKRGQNVTFRCDPISEHNRLYWYRQTLGQGPEFLTYFQNEAQLEKSRLLSDRFSAERPKGSFSTLEIQRTEQGDSAMYLCASSPIYEQYFGPGTRLTVT.

V and J are TRBV10-3 and TRBJ2-7; 12 nucleotides agree with TRBD2. V shed 6 bases and J 2 bases; nucleotides not matched to a gene: 2. From germline, CDR1 is ENHRY and CDR2 SYGVKD. The CDR3 extends over 14 amino acids. CDR3 in amino acids: CAIRGLAGAYEQYF. CDR3 in DNA: TGTGCCATCAGGGGACTAGCGGGTGCCTACGAGCAGTACTTC.

CDR3 sequence: CASSLASYNEQFF. CDR3 in DNA: TGTGCCAGCAGCCTCGCCTCCTACAATGAGCAGTTCTTC. This rearrangement joins TRBV9 to TRBJ2-1; D gene unclear. Trimming stripped 4 bases from V and 0 bases from J, with 5 bases between. Germline V lookup: CDR1 SGDLS, CDR2 YYNGEE. The CDR3 spans 13 residues.

The chain recombines TRBV7-7 with TRBJ2-7; D could derive from TRBD1 or TRBD2 (5 bases each). CDR3 length: 15 amino acids. The germline V and J ends were trimmed by 5 bases and 5 bases, with 19 bases remaining between them. Germline values: CDR1 SSHAT, CDR2 FNYEAQ (reference sequence). CDR3 sequence (DNA): TGTGCCAGCAGCCCAGAGGGACCTCCAGACCACGAGCAGTACTTC. Translating gives CASSPEGPPDHEQYF.

This clone appeared a single time. The rearrangement joins TRBV9 to TRBJ1-3, with unresolved D. The CDR3 is 14 residues long. The germline CDR1 and CDR2 sequences are SGDLS and YYNGEE. V lost 0 bases to trimming and J lost 3 bases, with 7 bases between them. The CDR3 spells CASSVVPGGNTIYF. For the CDR3, the DNA is TGTGCCAGCAGCGTAGTGCCAGGTGGAAACACCATATATTTT.

The J gene is TRBJ1-6, the V gene TRBV6-6, with D maybe TRBD1 (5 bases). The V gene lost 5 bases and the J gene lost 5 bases, with 13 bases spanning the gap. The germline V gene encodes CDR1 MNHNY and CDR2 SVGAGI (reference sequence). The CDR3 covers 15 residues. The CDR3 DNA reads TGTGCCAGCAGTGCAGGGACGGTGGATAATTCACCCCTCCACTTT. Translated, it gives CASSAGTVDNSPLHF.

This clone was seen a handful of times. V is TRBV25-1 and J is TRBJ1-1, with 8 positions matching TRBD1. The V and J ends lost 6 bases and 4 bases, in that order; junction bases with no gene match: 7. This CDR3 region has 14 residues. Germline assignment: CDR1 MGHDK and CDR2 SYGVNS. The CDR3 DNA is TGTGCCAGCAGCCCTGACAGGGGAGGCACTGAAGCTTTCTTT. It codes for CASSPDRGGTEAFF.

V gene TRBV27 combines with J gene TRBJ2-2, with unresolved D. Germline assignment: CDR1 MNHEY and CDR2 SMNVEV (reference sequence). V lost 1 base, J lost 3 bases, and 21 bases lay in between. The CDR3 spans 19 residues. The CDR3 here is CASSLYASVGQEYTGELFF. CDR3 DNA: TGTGCCAGCAGTTTATACGCCTCAGTTGGGCAGGAGTACACCGGGGAGCTGTTTTTT.